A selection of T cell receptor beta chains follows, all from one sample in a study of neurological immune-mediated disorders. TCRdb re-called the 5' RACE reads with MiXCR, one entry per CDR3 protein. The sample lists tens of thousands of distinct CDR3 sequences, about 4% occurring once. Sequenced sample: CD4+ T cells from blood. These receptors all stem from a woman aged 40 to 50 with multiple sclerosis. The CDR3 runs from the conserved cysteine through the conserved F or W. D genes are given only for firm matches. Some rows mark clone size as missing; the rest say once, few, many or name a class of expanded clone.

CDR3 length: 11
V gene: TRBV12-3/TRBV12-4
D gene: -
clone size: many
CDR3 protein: CASSSGIEQFF

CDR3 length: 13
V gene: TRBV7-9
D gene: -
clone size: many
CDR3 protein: CASSFTRSPEAFF

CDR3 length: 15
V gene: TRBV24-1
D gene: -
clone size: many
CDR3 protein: CATSDYGTAYNEQFF

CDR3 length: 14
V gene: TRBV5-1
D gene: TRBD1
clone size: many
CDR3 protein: CASSRDRANYGYTF

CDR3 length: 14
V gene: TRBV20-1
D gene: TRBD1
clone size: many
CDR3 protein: CSARDVDRGEKLFF

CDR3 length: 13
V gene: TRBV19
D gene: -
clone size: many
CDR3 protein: CASDTGPTDTQYF

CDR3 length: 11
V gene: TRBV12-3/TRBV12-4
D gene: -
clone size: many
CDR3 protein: CASSLTTEAFF

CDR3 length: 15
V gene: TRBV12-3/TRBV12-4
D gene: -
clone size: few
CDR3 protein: CASSPTANSGNTIYF

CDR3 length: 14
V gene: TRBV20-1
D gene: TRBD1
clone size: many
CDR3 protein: CSARDQGAEQPQHF

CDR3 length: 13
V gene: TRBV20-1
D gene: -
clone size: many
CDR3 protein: CSASKTATDTQYF

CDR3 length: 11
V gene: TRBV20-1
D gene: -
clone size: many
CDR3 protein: CSARDLGEQYF

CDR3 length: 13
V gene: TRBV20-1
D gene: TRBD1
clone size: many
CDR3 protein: CSAPPGQGDGYTF

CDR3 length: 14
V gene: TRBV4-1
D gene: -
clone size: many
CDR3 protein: CASSQTGRRLEAFF

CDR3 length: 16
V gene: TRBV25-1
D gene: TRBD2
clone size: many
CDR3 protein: CASGPFPGLGTGELFF

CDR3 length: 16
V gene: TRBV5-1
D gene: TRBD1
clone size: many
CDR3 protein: CATRPTGDPLNTEAFF

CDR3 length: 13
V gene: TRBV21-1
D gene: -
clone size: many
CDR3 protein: CASSKIWRDTQYF

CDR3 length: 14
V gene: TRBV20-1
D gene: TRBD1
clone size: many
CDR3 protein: CSARDRQGTYEQYF

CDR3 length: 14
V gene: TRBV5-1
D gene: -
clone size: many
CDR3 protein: CASSAGRFGTEAFF

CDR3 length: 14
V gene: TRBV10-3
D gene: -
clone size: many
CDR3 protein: CAIAERARVDEQYF

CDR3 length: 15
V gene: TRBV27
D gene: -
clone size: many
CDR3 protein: CASRLSQGLSYEQYF

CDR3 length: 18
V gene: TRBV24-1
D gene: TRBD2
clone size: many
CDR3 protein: CATSGSTSGTLSHNEQFF

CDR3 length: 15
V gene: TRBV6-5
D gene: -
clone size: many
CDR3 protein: CASSYGAGQDQPQHF

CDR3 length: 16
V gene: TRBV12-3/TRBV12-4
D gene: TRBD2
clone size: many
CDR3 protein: CASSSQRGGGTDTQYF

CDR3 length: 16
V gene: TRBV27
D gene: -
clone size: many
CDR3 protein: CASLRRYGTAVYGYTF

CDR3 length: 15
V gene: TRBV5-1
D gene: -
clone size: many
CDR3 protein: CASSLLSGVSDTQYF

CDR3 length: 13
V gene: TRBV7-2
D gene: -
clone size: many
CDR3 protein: CASSLQWEGGAFF

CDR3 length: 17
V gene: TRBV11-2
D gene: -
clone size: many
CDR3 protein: CASSLGRGTVINSPLHF

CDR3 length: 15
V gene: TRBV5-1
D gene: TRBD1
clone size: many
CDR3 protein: CASSLTGGWRNEQFF

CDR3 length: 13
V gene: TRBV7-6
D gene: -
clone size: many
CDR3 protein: CASSLSPAYEQYF

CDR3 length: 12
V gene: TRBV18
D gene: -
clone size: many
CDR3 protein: CASSPPGSEAFF

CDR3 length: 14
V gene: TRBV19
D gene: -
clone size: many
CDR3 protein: CASSKGTGTDTQYF

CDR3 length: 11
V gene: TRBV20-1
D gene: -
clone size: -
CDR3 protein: CSAGRLEKLFF

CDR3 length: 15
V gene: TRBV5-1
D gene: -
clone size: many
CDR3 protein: CASRFTPGTGETQYF

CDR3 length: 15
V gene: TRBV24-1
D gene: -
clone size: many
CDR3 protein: CATSDSLVELGEQFF

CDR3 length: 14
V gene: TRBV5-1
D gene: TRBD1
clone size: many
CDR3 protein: CASGEGTGREKLFF

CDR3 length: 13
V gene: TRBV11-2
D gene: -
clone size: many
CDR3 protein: CASSLGFRKKQFF

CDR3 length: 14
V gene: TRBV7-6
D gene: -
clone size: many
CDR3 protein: CASSLGVREGIQYF

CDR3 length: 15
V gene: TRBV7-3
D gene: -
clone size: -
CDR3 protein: CASSPPGLLTYEQYF

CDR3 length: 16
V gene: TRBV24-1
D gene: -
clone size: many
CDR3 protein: CATSDPSAPSYNEQFF

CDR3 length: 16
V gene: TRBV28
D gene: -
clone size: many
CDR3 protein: CASSPGKRTWNTEAFF

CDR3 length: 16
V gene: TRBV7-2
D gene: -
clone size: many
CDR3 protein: CASSLGSGASGQPQHF